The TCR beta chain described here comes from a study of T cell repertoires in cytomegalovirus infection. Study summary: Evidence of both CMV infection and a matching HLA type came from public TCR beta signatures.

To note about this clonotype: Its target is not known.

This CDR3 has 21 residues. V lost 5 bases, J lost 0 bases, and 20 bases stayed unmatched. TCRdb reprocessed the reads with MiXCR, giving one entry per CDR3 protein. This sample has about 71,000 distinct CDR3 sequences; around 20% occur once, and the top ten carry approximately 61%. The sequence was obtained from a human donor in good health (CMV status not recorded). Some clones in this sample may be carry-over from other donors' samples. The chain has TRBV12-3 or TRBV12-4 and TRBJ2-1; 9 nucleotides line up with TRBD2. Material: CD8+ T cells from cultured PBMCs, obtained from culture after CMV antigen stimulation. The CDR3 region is CASSPSFLSGGPPSSYNEQFF. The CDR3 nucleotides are TGTGCCAGCAGTCCTTCCTTTTTGAGCGGGGGGCCTCCGAGCTCCTACAATGAGCAGTTCTTC.